The 7 T cell receptor beta chains presented below share a single source sample, sequenced in a study of blood T cell repertoires in COVID-19. The data were produced by immunoSEQ multiplex PCR, yet TCRdb's version contains in-frame clones alone and is incomplete. The repertoire holds about 130,000 clones, with roughly three quarters as singletons. The specimen was peripheral blood. The receptors stem from a woman aged 70-85 years with COVID-19, enrolled during active disease.

Points on this clone: Within the sample, other DNA sequences also encode this same CDR3. The gene calls are TRBV5-4 and TRBJ2-5; perhaps TRBD2 as D (6 bases). This CDR3 is built from 14 residues. Trimming removed 0 bases at V and 1 base at J, with 7 bases between. Germline CDR1 reads SGHNT; CDR2 reads YYREEE (reference sequence). The CDR3 loop reads CASSLAGVQETQYF. Here the CDR3 DNA reads TGTGCCAGCAGCTTGGCGGGGGTCCAAGAGACCCAGTACTTC.

The J gene is TRBJ1-2, the V gene TRBV6-5, with TRBD1 identical over 9 bases. Per germline, CDR1 MNHEY and CDR2 SVGAGI. This CDR3 contains 15 residues. After removal of 6 bases from V and 1 base from J, the junction contained 6 bases not matched to a gene. The CDR3 bases are TGTGCCAGCAGGCCGGGACAGGGACTTAACTATGGCTACACCTTC. It encodes CASRPGQGLNYGYTF.

The rearrangement uses TRBV3-1 (or the pseudogene TRBV3-2) and TRBJ1-3; D perhaps matches TRBD1 (6 bases). CDR3 size: 16 residues. V was shortened by 3 bases and J by 0 bases, with 12 bases between the two germline ends. The germline CDR1 and CDR2 sequences are LGHDT and YNNKEL (reference sequence). Here the CDR3 reads CASSQGHVFSGNTIYF. CDR3 in DNA: TGTGCCAGCAGCCAGGGACACGTCTTCTCTGGAAACACCATATATTTT.

This chain connects TRBV7-2 to TRBJ2-1, with TRBD2 identical over 10 bases. Germline V CDR1 and CDR2: SGHTA, FQGNSA. The J segment lost 8 bases and the V segment lost 4 bases, leaving 2 bases of the junction unmatched. The CDR3 runs 13 residues. The CDR3 region is CASSSGLADEQFF. The CDR3 DNA sequence: TGTGCCAGCAGCTCCGGACTAGCGGATGAGCAGTTCTTC.

The V call is TRBV7-9, the J call TRBJ2-7; 10 bases are a match to TRBD2. The CDR3 contains 16 residues. Unmatched junction bases numbered 5, after V lost 0 bases and J lost 3 bases. CDR1 and CDR2 from the germline V gene are SEHNR and FQNEAQ (reference sequence). The CDR3 region has the DNA TGTGCCAGCAGCTTAGCGCCTACTAGCGGGGTCTACGAGCAGTACTTC. It specifies CASSLAPTSGVYEQYF.

This clone is a singleton in its sample. The rearrangement joins TRBV4-1 to TRBJ1-1; a weak D match, TRBD1 (6 bases). Trimming removed 3 bases from V and 1 base from J, with 12 bases in between. This CDR3 spans 15 amino acids. Germline CDR1 and CDR2: MGHRA and YSYEKL. CDR3 sequence reads: CASSQADSRNTEAFF. In DNA form, the CDR3 reads TGCGCCAGCAGCCAGGCGGACAGTCGGAACACTGAAGCTTTCTTT.

Many counts were recorded for this clone. The V and J genes are TRBV4-2 and TRBJ2-2; D perhaps matches TRBD1 (6 bases). The V and J ends lost 6 bases and 6 bases respectively, with 8 bases between them. Germline values: CDR1 LGHNA, CDR2 YNFKEQ. The CDR3 has 12 residues. The CDR3 coding sequence is TGTGCCAGCAGTAAGGGGGCCGGGGAGCTGTTTTTT. It specifies CASSKGAGELFF.